This TCR beta chain was sequenced during a study of lymphopenia after photon versus proton radiotherapy (dated by TCRdb to between 2018 and 2021). In terms of the full investigation: The immunological effects of photon versus proton radiation therapy were compared in patients with gastrointestinal tumors who developed high-grade lymphopenia. A cohort of 20 patients with gastrointestinal tumors who received either photon or proton therapy and subsequently developed lymphopenia was included. The goal of the study was to describe how the two radiation modalities differ in their effects on the immune system.

Findings and caveats that apply to the study as a whole: Among patients across the cohort who died, overall survival time showed an inverse correlation with a larger post-nadir drop in TCR diversity. During treatment, patients who received photon therapy lost naive T cells and TCR diversity and gained effector/memory populations, whereas patients who received proton therapy remained relatively stable. The survival association was examined only in patients who died, and the authors described better survival with proton therapy as a possibility, not as a demonstrated result. Once the lymphocyte count had reached its nadir, the repertoires of photon-treated patients showed oligoclonal expansion, particularly of CD8+ Temra cells, and this expansion drove the decline in diversity.

This clone was seen only once. Its cognate antigen has yet to be identified. Mismatch with germline at one junction end may stem from a read error. Library method: the immunoSEQ multiplex PCR assay. Deep sequencing of rearranged TCR beta loci, alongside multiparametric flow cytometry, was used to profile T cell repertoires. Here the immuneACCESS table is served through TCRdb, limited to in-frame sequences with V and J called. Missing clones are a known gap in these copies; in checked studies unresolved V genes cover under half, and the rest lacks a known reason. The table for this sample lists approximately 22,000 clones; roughly 85% of them were counted only once. About 19% of the sample is in the top ten clones. From cysteine to phenylalanine, the CDR3 is 15 amino acids long. CDR3 DNA only is kept here, 45 bases in frame from base 1. Reading the germline V gene (reference sequence) gives CDR1 SSHAT and CDR2 FNYEAQ.

The rearranged chain carries TRBV7-7 and TRBJ2-1; 7 central bases correspond to TRBD1. This receptor was identified in a man aged 60 to 75 with pancreatic cancer. This specimen was peripheral blood, taken from a patient treated with photon-based radiotherapy. The CDR3 region has the sequence CASSSGQVKNNEQFF. The DNA is TGTGCTAGCAGCTCCGGACAGGTTAAAAACAATGAGCAGTTCTTC.